These 20 T cell receptor beta chains originate from one sample sequenced in a study of human T cells and chemical hapten exposure. Using its own MiXCR run on the RACE reads, TCRdb lists one record per CDR3 protein. The sample lists under 100,000 distinct CDR3 sequences; about 9% were seen once. The sample's time point: pre-sensitization, week 0. Treatment indicated: therapeutic diphenylcyclopropenone sensitization with weekly scalp DPC. The material was whole blood, obtained in connection with sensitization to the hapten diphenylcyclopropenone (DPC). Every receptor here comes from a man in his forties or fifties with alopecia areata. Some clones in this sample may be carry-over from other donors' samples.

This chain connects TRBV29-1 to TRBJ2-2; unclear D gene. The germline CDR1 and CDR2 sequences are SQVTM and ANQGSEA. The V end was cut by 3 bases, the J end by 5 bases, with 10 bases between. The CDR3 sequence is 13 residues long. CDR3 coding DNA: TGCAGCGTTGAGGTGACCTTGACCGGGGAGCTGTTTTTT. This translates into CSVEVTLTGELFF.

This clonotype was recorded many times. The chain combines TRBV11-2 with TRBJ1-1, with a tentative D call TRBD1 (5 bases). This CDR3 has 11 amino acids. V dropped 4 bases and J dropped 9 bases, with 9 bases sitting between them. Germline values: CDR1 SGHAT, CDR2 FQNNGV. Written as DNA, the CDR3 is TGTGCCAGCAGCTCCTCAGGGAAAGCTTTCTTT. It codes for CASSSSGKAFF.

This clonotype was counted ten times or more. The chain recombines TRBV6-2 or TRBV6-3 with TRBJ2-5, with no clear D. CDR3 size: 12 residues. V was shortened by 3 bases and J by 4 bases, with 6 bases between the two germline ends. The germline V gene has CDR1 MNHEY and CDR2 SVGEGT. The CDR3 is CASSYPPETQYF. The CDR3, as DNA: TGTGCCAGCAGTTATCCCCCAGAGACCCAGTACTTC.

This clonotype turned up a few times. Here the CDR3 DNA reads TGTGCCAGCAGCTCCCACAGGGATACTGAAGCTTTCTTT. Its protein is CASSSHRDTEAFF. The V and J genes are TRBV7-2 and TRBJ1-1, with D perhaps matching TRBD1 (6 bases). Germline V CDR1 and CDR2: SGHTA, FQGNSA. The CDR3 totals 13 residues. Trimming took off 4 bases at V and 5 bases at J, with 11 bases between the two ends.

With regard to this clonotype: A much larger clone lies a single base off, so this may be a read error. This chain links TRBV6-6 with TRBJ1-2; 7 bases are a match to TRBD1. V trimming: 7 bases; J trimming: 2 bases; junction bases outside the gene matches: 4. The CDR3 consists of 13 residues. Looked up from germline, CDR1 is MNHNY and CDR2 is SVGAGI (reference sequence). Here the CDR3 reads CASMEGQNYGYTF. CDR3 DNA sequence: TGTGCCAGCATGGAGGGACAGAACTATGGCTACACCTTC.

The CDR3 nucleotides are TGTGCCAGCAGCTTAGACCGAGCGGGAGGCACAGATACGCAGTATTTT. Protein product: CASSLDRAGGTDTQYF. The V and J genes are TRBV7-8 and TRBJ2-3; the match to TRBD2 covers 8 bases. The CDR3 consists of 16 residues. Germline loops: CDR1 SGHVS, CDR2 FQNEAQ. V gave up 1 base and J gave up 1 base; unmatched junction bases: 4.

This chain uses TRBV7-9 with TRBJ1-5; D may be TRBD1 (5 bases). Germline CDR1 SEHNR, CDR2 FQNEAQ (reference sequence). The ends were cut back, 3 bases at V and 4 bases at J, with 7 bases in the middle. This CDR3 region has 13 residues. The CDR3 reads CASSFGGNQPQHF. As DNA, the CDR3 is TGTGCCAGCAGCTTCGGGGGTAATCAGCCCCAGCATTTT.

This clonotype was seen many times. The chain carries TRBV7-9 and TRBJ1-1; 7 bases are shared with TRBD1. This CDR3 has 14 residues. Germline CDR1 is SEHNR and CDR2 is FQNEAQ (reference sequence). V lost 1 base to trimming and J lost 8 bases; unmatched junction nucleotides: 7. CDR3: CASSLGRGDREAFF. The CDR3 DNA reads TGTGCCAGCAGCTTAGGAAGGGGGGACAGAGAAGCTTTCTTT.

This clonotype was found many times. The rearrangement uses TRBV20-1 and TRBJ1-3; no firm D call. V lost 5 bases and J 0 bases, leaving 29 bases between the germline ends. Germline values: CDR1 DFQATT, CDR2 SNEGSKA (reference sequence). The CDR3 runs 20 residues. The CDR3 DNA reads TGCAGTGCTCCCCCGGGAAGGGTTCCGTCAGAGCCTTTCTCTGGAAACACCATATATTTT. It is translated as CSAPPGRVPSEPFSGNTIYF.

This clonotype was observed a few times. V usage is TRBV14 and J usage is TRBJ2-3; D unresolved. CDR1 SGHDN and CDR2 FVKESK come from the germline V gene. V was clipped by 2 bases and J by 5 bases, with 2 bases between them. CDR3 length: 11 amino acids. The CDR3, as DNA: TGTGCCAGCAGCCAACTAGATACGCAGTATTTT. This codes for CASSQLDTQYF.

The V gene is TRBV18, the J gene TRBJ1-2; perhaps TRBD1 as D (5 bases). Deletions cut 6 bases from V and 6 bases from J, with 20 bases between. Germline CDR1 is KGHSH and CDR2 is LQKENI. The CDR3 totals 15 residues. CDR3 sequence reads: CASSPVGEGKDGYTF. CDR3 sequence (DNA): TGTGCCAGCTCCCCCGTGGGGGAAGGAAAGGATGGCTACACCTTC.

There are a few counts of this clonotype. The chain links TRBV12-3 or TRBV12-4 to TRBJ2-7, with D perhaps TRBD1 (5 bases). The ends were cut back, 0 bases at V and 3 bases at J, with 9 bases in the middle. This CDR3 comprises 14 residues. CDR3 in DNA: TGTGCCAGCAGTTTAGCGGGGCAGGGCTACGAGCAGTACGTC. This encodes CASSLAGQGYEQYV.

V usage is TRBV15 and J usage is TRBJ2-5; possibly TRBD1 for D (6 bases). Trimming took off 3 bases at V and 4 bases at J, with 15 bases between the two ends. Germline values: CDR1 LNHNV, CDR2 YYDKDF (reference sequence). The CDR3 is made up of 15 amino acids. The CDR3 region has the DNA TGTGCCACCAGCAGCGACAGGTTGGGTTTAGAGACCCAGTACTTC. Its translation: CATSSDRLGLETQYF. Looking up the rest from reference TRBV15 and TRBJ2-5 gives the full variable domain: DAMVIQNPRYQVTQFGKPVTLSCSQTLNHNVMYWYQQKSSQAPKLLFHYYDKDFNNEADTPDNFQSRRPNTSFCFLDIRSPGLGDTAMYLCATSSDRLGLETQYFGPGTRLLVL.

This clonotype was detected a few times. This chain joins TRBV2 and TRBJ2-5, with D perhaps given as TRBD1 or TRBD2 (5 bases each). The CDR3 consists of 15 residues. The germline gives CDR1 SNHLY, CDR2 FYNNEI. Trimming cost V 5 bases and J 2 bases, with 15 bases left between them. As DNA, the CDR3 is TGTGCCAGCAGTCCCGGGACCCTCCCACAAGAGACCCAGTACTTC. Translated, it gives CASSPGTLPQETQYF.

The chain carries TRBV12-3 or TRBV12-4 and TRBJ1-4; no clear D gene. The CDR3 has 16 residues. V was shortened by 7 bases and J by 2 bases, with 17 bases between the two germline ends. CDR3: CASTPTEGGTNEKLFF. The CDR3, as DNA: TGTGCCAGCACTCCCACCGAAGGAGGGACTAATGAAAAACTGTTTTTT.

This clonotype was recorded a few times. The chain links TRBV20-1 to TRBJ1-5, with D hard to call. The CDR3 extends over 12 amino acids. The germline V gene encodes CDR1 DFQATT and CDR2 SNEGSKA (reference sequence). V lost 3 bases and J 4 bases, leaving 7 bases between the germline ends. The CDR3 protein is CSASGQNQPQHF. The DNA of the CDR3 is TGCAGTGCTAGTGGGCAGAATCAGCCCCAGCATTTT.

In this sample, this clonotype turned up many times. V usage is TRBV5-1 and J usage is TRBJ2-5; TRBD1 or TRBD2 may be the D gene (6 bases each). Germline V gives CDR1 SGHRS, CDR2 YFSETQ. The CDR3 spans 15 residues. V was cut by 2 bases and J by 5 bases, with 16 bases left in between. The chain's CDR3 is CASSFNSRGGETQYF. In DNA, the CDR3 is TGCGCCAGCAGCTTCAATTCCAGGGGAGGTGAGACCCAGTACTTC.

In this sample, this clonotype turned up a few times. This chain connects TRBV11-2 to TRBJ1-1; possible D gene TRBD1, 6 bases. The CDR3 extends over 14 amino acids. The V end lost 5 bases, the J end lost 4 bases, and 14 bases lay between the germline ends. CDR1 is SGHAT, CDR2 FQNNGV, per germline. The CDR3 sequence: CASSPLGGPTEAFF. As DNA, the CDR3 is TGTGCCAGCAGCCCGTTGGGGGGGCCCACTGAAGCTTTCTTT.

The rearrangement links TRBV7-2 to TRBJ2-7; 10 nucleotides align to TRBD2. The CDR3 extends over 13 amino acids. Germline trimming cut 7 bases from V and 6 bases from J; bases unmatched to any gene: 6. Germline CDR1 SGHTA, CDR2 FQGNSA. CDR3 loop: CASNPGLASEQYF. As DNA, the CDR3 is TGTGCCAGCAACCCGGGACTAGCGAGCGAGCAGTACTTC.

The chain couples TRBV20-1 to TRBJ1-1; 9 nucleotides match TRBD1. V lost 6 bases to trimming and J lost 1 base; unmatched junction nucleotides: 3. CDR3 size: 13 residues. Germline lookup yields CDR1 DFQATT and CDR2 SNEGSKA (reference sequence). CDR3 nucleotides: TGCAGTGCAACGACAGGGGGGAACACTGAAGCTTTCTTT. Its translation: CSATTGGNTEAFF.